A selection of T cell receptor beta chains follows, all from one sample in a study of blood T cell repertoires in COVID-19. TCRdb's table, derived via immunoSEQ multiplex PCR, lists solely in-frame clones and lacks some. The sample shows roughly 250,000 clones, around 88% of them seen only once. The sample consisted of PBMCs or T cells enriched from blood (not recorded which). These receptors were collected from a woman aged 40 to 50 with acute COVID-19. The CDR3 runs from the conserved cysteine through the conserved F or W. Each record gives: J gene, clone size, D gene, V gene, CDR3 DNA, CDR3 protein. The D gene is left open where the match is weak. The size of a clone is reported for some rows only, either as once, few or many, or as a class for expanded clones.

J gene: TRBJ2-1
clone size: NA
D gene: NA
V gene: TRBV6-5
CDR3 DNA: TGTGCCAGCAGCCAAGACTACTACAATGAGCAGTTCTTC
CDR3 protein: CASSQDYYNEQFF

J gene: TRBJ1-5
clone size: NA
D gene: TRBD1
V gene: TRBV6-5
CDR3 DNA: TGTGCCAGCATCGCAGGGGGGAGAAATCAGCCCCAGCATTTT
CDR3 protein: CASIAGGRNQPQHF

J gene: TRBJ2-1
clone size: NA
D gene: TRBD2
V gene: TRBV5-4
CDR3 DNA: TGTGCCAGCAGCCGAAGCCAGCGGGAGGGTGAGGAGCAGTTCTTC
CDR3 protein: CASSRSQREGEEQFF

J gene: TRBJ2-1
clone size: NA
D gene: TRBD1
V gene: TRBV11-3
CDR3 DNA: TGTGCCAGCAGCCTAAGGACAGGGGGGGACAATGAGCAGTTCTTC
CDR3 protein: CASSLRTGGDNEQFF

J gene: TRBJ2-2
clone size: NA
D gene: NA
V gene: TRBV7-8
CDR3 DNA: TGTGCCAGCAGCCAGAGCGGCCCGAACACCGGGGAGCTGTTTTTT
CDR3 protein: CASSQSGPNTGELFF

J gene: TRBJ2-7
clone size: NA
D gene: NA
V gene: TRBV18
CDR3 DNA: TGTGCCAGCTCCCTGGACAGGAGGGGCGAGCAGTACTTC
CDR3 protein: CASSLDRRGEQYF

J gene: TRBJ1-4
clone size: NA
D gene: TRBD1
V gene: TRBV25-1
CDR3 DNA: TGTGCCAGCAGTGAGGACAGGACGGATGAAAAACTGTTTTTT
CDR3 protein: CASSEDRTDEKLFF

J gene: TRBJ2-3
clone size: NA
D gene: NA
V gene: TRBV19
CDR3 DNA: TGTGCCAGTAGATTGCGGGGTAGCACAGATACGCAGTATTTT
CDR3 protein: CASRLRGSTDTQYF

J gene: TRBJ2-5
clone size: NA
D gene: TRBD2
V gene: TRBV5-1
CDR3 DNA: TGCGCCAGCAGCTTGGTGAGCGGGATAGGTGAGACCCAGTACTTC
CDR3 protein: CASSLVSGIGETQYF

J gene: TRBJ2-1
clone size: NA
D gene: TRBD2
V gene: TRBV5-5
CDR3 DNA: TGTGCCAGCAGCCCCCTAGCGGGAGGCTACAATGAGCAGTTCTTC
CDR3 protein: CASSPLAGGYNEQFF

J gene: TRBJ2-5
clone size: NA
D gene: TRBD2
V gene: TRBV4-1
CDR3 DNA: TGCGCCAGCAGCCACCGAGGAGGAGCGGGAGGCGAGGAGACCCAGTACTTC
CDR3 protein: CASSHRGGAGGEETQYF

J gene: TRBJ1-5
clone size: NA
D gene: NA
V gene: TRBV7-8
CDR3 DNA: TGTGCCAGCAGCCGAGGGGGGGGCCGCTTTACTTATCAGCCCCAGCATTTT
CDR3 protein: CASSRGGGRFTYQPQHF

J gene: TRBJ1-5
clone size: NA
D gene: NA
V gene: TRBV4-1
CDR3 DNA: TGCGCCAGCAGCCAAGACAGGGGCTTGAGTCAGCCCCAGCATTTT
CDR3 protein: CASSQDRGLSQPQHF

J gene: TRBJ2-1
clone size: NA
D gene: NA
V gene: TRBV21-1
CDR3 DNA: TGTGCCAGCAGCATCCGGGACTATCCGAGCTCCTACAATGAGCAGTTCTTC
CDR3 protein: CASSIRDYPSSYNEQFF

J gene: TRBJ2-1
clone size: NA
D gene: NA
V gene: TRBV19
CDR3 DNA: TGTGCCACTGAGGGGACAACAAAGCGGGAGCAGTTCTTC
CDR3 protein: CATEGTTKREQFF

J gene: TRBJ2-1
clone size: NA
D gene: TRBD2
V gene: TRBV7-3
CDR3 DNA: TGTGCCAGCAGCCCCCAACTAGCGAATTACAATGAGCAGTTCTTC
CDR3 protein: CASSPQLANYNEQFF

J gene: TRBJ2-4
clone size: NA
D gene: TRBD1
V gene: TRBV5-1
CDR3 DNA: TGCGCCAGCAGCTTGGTGGGGACAGGGCTGAACATTCAGTACTTC
CDR3 protein: CASSLVGTGLNIQYF

J gene: TRBJ2-1
clone size: NA
D gene: TRBD2
V gene: TRBV30
CDR3 DNA: TGTGCCTGGAGTGTACGGGCGGGAGGGCCTGGTGAGCAGTTCTTC
CDR3 protein: CAWSVRAGGPGEQFF

J gene: TRBJ2-2
clone size: once
D gene: NA
V gene: TRBV15
CDR3 DNA: TGTGCCACCGGGCCGCGTCACACCGGGGAGCTGTTTTTT
CDR3 protein: CATGPRHTGELFF

J gene: TRBJ2-3
clone size: once
D gene: NA
V gene: TRBV5-5
CDR3 DNA: TGTGCCAGCAGCTTAGCCGCAGGGGCAGATACGCAGTATTTT
CDR3 protein: CASSLAAGADTQYF

J gene: TRBJ2-7
clone size: NA
D gene: NA
V gene: TRBV5-6
CDR3 DNA: TGTGCCAGCAGCTTGGAGCGGAACCACTACGAGCAGTACTTC
CDR3 protein: CASSLERNHYEQYF

J gene: TRBJ1-2
clone size: NA
D gene: NA
V gene: TRBV6-4
CDR3 DNA: TGTGCCAGCATCAAGACGGACACTAACTATGGCTACACCTTC
CDR3 protein: CASIKTDTNYGYTF

J gene: TRBJ2-7
clone size: NA
D gene: NA
V gene: TRBV6-1
CDR3 DNA: TGTGCCAGCAGTGAATGGCAGGGAAATTACGAGCAGTACTTC
CDR3 protein: CASSEWQGNYEQYF

J gene: TRBJ2-1
clone size: NA
D gene: TRBD2
V gene: TRBV7-8
CDR3 DNA: TGTGCCAGCAGCCGGGACCGACTGACTAGCGGGATGACCTACAATGAGCAGTTCTTC
CDR3 protein: CASSRDRLTSGMTYNEQFF

J gene: TRBJ2-1
clone size: NA
D gene: TRBD2
V gene: TRBV19
CDR3 DNA: TGTGCCACCGAAGGGGGACTAGCGGGAGGGGTAGGTGAGCAGTTCTTC
CDR3 protein: CATEGGLAGGVGEQFF

J gene: TRBJ2-7
clone size: NA
D gene: TRBD2
V gene: TRBV25-1
CDR3 DNA: TGTGCCAGCAGTGACGGGGGACTAGCGAACTACGAGCAGTACTTC
CDR3 protein: CASSDGGLANYEQYF

J gene: TRBJ2-7
clone size: NA
D gene: TRBD1
V gene: TRBV2
CDR3 DNA: TGTGCCGGAAGGACAGGGAGCTCCTACGAGCAGTACTTC
CDR3 protein: CAGRTGSSYEQYF

J gene: TRBJ1-6
clone size: NA
D gene: NA
V gene: TRBV7-2
CDR3 DNA: TGTGCCACCGACGGGGGGGGGCCAAAAGGTCCCTATAATTCACCCCTCCACTTT
CDR3 protein: CATDGGGPKGPYNSPLHF

J gene: TRBJ1-4
clone size: NA
D gene: NA
V gene: TRBV30
CDR3 DNA: TGTGCCTGGAGCGGAGGGACCCCCAATGAAAAACTGTTTTTT
CDR3 protein: CAWSGGTPNEKLFF

J gene: TRBJ1-6
clone size: NA
D gene: NA
V gene: TRBV5-4
CDR3 DNA: TGTGCCAGCAGACTGGACACGAGCTCCTATAATTCACCCCTCCACTTT
CDR3 protein: CASRLDTSSYNSPLHF

J gene: TRBJ1-4
clone size: NA
D gene: NA
V gene: TRBV6-1
CDR3 DNA: TGTGCCAGCAGTGACCCGGGGGCAACTAATGAAAAACTGTTTTTT
CDR3 protein: CASSDPGATNEKLFF

J gene: TRBJ2-7
clone size: NA
D gene: NA
V gene: TRBV21-1
CDR3 DNA: TGTGCCAGCAGCCTAGCGGGAGTTACTTACGAGCAGTACTTC
CDR3 protein: CASSLAGVTYEQYF

J gene: TRBJ2-7
clone size: NA
D gene: NA
V gene: TRBV20-1
CDR3 DNA: TGCAGTGCTGGCAGGGGCGAGCAGTACTTC
CDR3 protein: CSAGRGEQYF

J gene: TRBJ2-7
clone size: NA
D gene: TRBD1
V gene: TRBV5-1
CDR3 DNA: TGCGCCAGCAGCGTCGGACAGGGGGCTTACGAGCAGTACTTC
CDR3 protein: CASSVGQGAYEQYF

J gene: TRBJ2-3
clone size: NA
D gene: TRBD2
V gene: TRBV15
CDR3 DNA: TGTGCCACCAGCAGGTGGGGGACTAGCGGGGCTAGCACAGATACGCAGTATTTT
CDR3 protein: CATSRWGTSGASTDTQYF

J gene: TRBJ2-7
clone size: NA
D gene: NA
V gene: TRBV29-1
CDR3 DNA: TGCAGCGCAGCCTCAGGGATCGTGCCCTACGAGCAGTACTTC
CDR3 protein: CSAASGIVPYEQYF

J gene: TRBJ2-7
clone size: NA
D gene: NA
V gene: TRBV27
CDR3 DNA: TGTGCCAGCTTCCTTTCAGGGACACCGACCTACGAGCAGTACTTC
CDR3 protein: CASFLSGTPTYEQYF

J gene: TRBJ2-5
clone size: NA
D gene: TRBD2
V gene: TRBV11-3
CDR3 DNA: TGTGCCAGCAGCCTTAGCGGGAAGGAGACCCAGTACTTC
CDR3 protein: CASSLSGKETQYF

J gene: TRBJ1-1
clone size: NA
D gene: NA
V gene: TRBV4-1
CDR3 DNA: TGCGCCAGCAGCCATTCGGGTCTGAACACTGAAGCTTTCTTT
CDR3 protein: CASSHSGLNTEAFF

J gene: TRBJ2-5
clone size: NA
D gene: NA
V gene: TRBV5-4
CDR3 DNA: TGTGCCAGCAGCTCCTATGCCGAGTTGGTGGAGACCCAGTACTTC
CDR3 protein: CASSSYAELVETQYF

J gene: TRBJ2-1
clone size: NA
D gene: TRBD2
V gene: TRBV5-1
CDR3 DNA: TGCGCCAGCAGCTTGAGCACTAGCGGTTACAATGAGCAGTTCTTC
CDR3 protein: CASSLSTSGYNEQFF

J gene: TRBJ1-2
clone size: NA
D gene: TRBD1
V gene: TRBV19
CDR3 DNA: TGTGCCAGTATAAACAGGGGGCGCGGCTATGGCTACACCTTC
CDR3 protein: CASINRGRGYGYTF

J gene: TRBJ1-1
clone size: NA
D gene: TRBD1
V gene: TRBV19
CDR3 DNA: TGTGCCAGTAGTATTCAGGGGGCTGTTCGGGCTGAAGCTTTCTTT
CDR3 protein: CASSIQGAVRAEAFF

J gene: TRBJ2-4
clone size: once
D gene: NA
V gene: TRBV5-5
CDR3 DNA: TGTGCCAGCAGCTTCACAGGTGGAGAGACCAAAAACATTCAGTACTTC
CDR3 protein: CASSFTGGETKNIQYF

J gene: TRBJ2-2
clone size: NA
D gene: TRBD1
V gene: TRBV2
CDR3 DNA: TGTGCCAGCAGTGAGTTCGGGACAGGGAGTTTCGGGGAGCTGTTTTTT
CDR3 protein: CASSEFGTGSFGELFF

J gene: TRBJ1-6
clone size: once
D gene: NA
V gene: TRBV10-2
CDR3 DNA: TGCGCCAGCAAAACCCTCGAGAGTTCACCCCTCCACTTT
CDR3 protein: CASKTLESSPLHF

J gene: TRBJ1-2
clone size: few
D gene: TRBD1
V gene: TRBV4-1
CDR3 DNA: TGCGCCAGCAGCCAAGACCCCAGGGGGCCTGGCTACACCTTC
CDR3 protein: CASSQDPRGPGYTF

J gene: TRBJ2-1
clone size: NA
D gene: TRBD2
V gene: TRBV5-3
CDR3 DNA: TGTGCCAGAAGCTTGAGTGGACTAGATGGTATCAATGAGCAGTTCTTC
CDR3 protein: CARSLSGLDGINEQFF

J gene: TRBJ2-5
clone size: NA
D gene: NA
V gene: TRBV6-1
CDR3 DNA: TGTGCCAGCAGTGCGGTGGCGACAGTACTTGGAGAGACCCAGTACTTC
CDR3 protein: CASSAVATVLGETQYF

J gene: TRBJ2-7
clone size: NA
D gene: NA
V gene: TRBV2
CDR3 DNA: TGTGCCAGCAGCAGGGACTACGAGCAGTACTTC
CDR3 protein: CASSRDYEQYF

J gene: TRBJ1-5
clone size: NA
D gene: NA
V gene: TRBV3-1/TRBV3-2
CDR3 DNA: TGTGCCAGCAGCCAAGCCCGGAATCAGCCCCAGCATTTT
CDR3 protein: CASSQARNQPQHF

J gene: TRBJ1-1
clone size: NA
D gene: NA
V gene: TRBV11-3
CDR3 DNA: TGTGCCAGCAGCCCCGGGGGTGGGGACACTGAAGCTTTCTTT
CDR3 protein: CASSPGGGDTEAFF

J gene: TRBJ2-1
clone size: NA
D gene: TRBD2
V gene: TRBV3-1/TRBV3-2
CDR3 DNA: TGTGCCAGCAGCCAAGCGGTGGATATTAGCGGGAGTTATGAGCAGTTCTTC
CDR3 protein: CASSQAVDISGSYEQFF

J gene: TRBJ2-1
clone size: NA
D gene: NA
V gene: TRBV14
CDR3 DNA: TGTGCCAGCAGCCAAGTCCCGTTTCGCGGACAATACAATGAGCAGTTCTTC
CDR3 protein: CASSQVPFRGQYNEQFF

J gene: TRBJ1-2
clone size: once
D gene: TRBD1
V gene: TRBV19
CDR3 DNA: TGTGCCAGTAGTATACCGGGGGACAGGGCAAACTATGGCTACACCTTC
CDR3 protein: CASSIPGDRANYGYTF

J gene: TRBJ2-7
clone size: once
D gene: NA
V gene: TRBV27
CDR3 DNA: TGTGCCAGCAGACGACAGCCCTACGAGCAGTACTTC
CDR3 protein: CASRRQPYEQYF

J gene: TRBJ2-1
clone size: NA
D gene: NA
V gene: TRBV19
CDR3 DNA: TGTGCCAGTATAGGGAGACGTAATGAGCAGTTCTTC
CDR3 protein: CASIGRRNEQFF

J gene: TRBJ1-2
clone size: NA
D gene: NA
V gene: TRBV19
CDR3 DNA: TGTGCCAGTAGTATAGTAGGCAGGGACTATGGCTACACCTTC
CDR3 protein: CASSIVGRDYGYTF

J gene: TRBJ1-3
clone size: once
D gene: NA
V gene: TRBV19
CDR3 DNA: TGTGCCAGTAGTATACAGGGCATGGGAAACACCATATATTTT
CDR3 protein: CASSIQGMGNTIYF